The 25 T cell receptor beta chains below all came from one sample that was sequenced in a study of a mutant IDH1 vaccine in newly diagnosed glioma. As for time point: baseline, week 1 (first vaccination visit). Treatment specified: pre-vaccination baseline after standard-of-care therapy. Profiling relied on immunoSEQ multiplex PCR, and the TCRdb table lists in-frame clones only, not all of them. The data show 90,000 to 100,000 clones, 85% to 90% seen once. The source material was PBMCs, sampled from a glioma patient treated with radiotherapy, temozolomide or both. These receptors originate from a woman in her fifties or sixties with glioma.

CDR3 sequence reads: CAIKDRGVDQPQHF. The CDR3 DNA sequence: TGTGCCATCAAAGATCGGGGAGTTGACCAGCCCCAGCATTTT. The chain has TRBV6-1 and TRBJ1-5; no reliable D call. V dropped 10 bases and J dropped 7 bases, with 20 bases sitting between them. Germline-derived CDR1 and CDR2 are MNHNS and SASEGT. The CDR3 is 14 amino acids.

The V and J genes are TRBV28 and TRBJ2-3, with TRBD1 as a possible D gene (6 bases). V was cut by 6 bases and J by 2 bases, with 12 bases left in between. CDR3 length: 14 residues. CDR1 is MDHEN, CDR2 SYDVKM, per germline. The CDR3 reads CASSLQGFTDTQYF. CDR3 nucleotide sequence: TGTGCCAGCAGCTTACAGGGCTTCACAGATACGCAGTATTTT.

V and J are TRBV11-2 and TRBJ1-5; D remains ambiguous. Per germline, CDR1 SGHAT and CDR2 FQNNGV. V lost 8 bases, J lost 2 bases, and 10 bases lay in between. The CDR3 runs 13 residues. The CDR3 DNA is TGTGCCAGCTCGGTCAATGGCAATCAGCCCCAGCATTTT. Its translation is CASSVNGNQPQHF.

The CDR3, as DNA: TGTGCCAGCAGCCAGGGGCCGGGGACCGGGGAGCTGTTTTTT. Translated, it gives CASSQGPGTGELFF. The chain recombines TRBV14 with TRBJ2-2; D may correspond to TRBD1 or TRBD2 (5 bases each). V was pared by 3 bases and J by 5 bases, with 10 bases between. The CDR3 loop spans 14 amino acids. Per the germline V gene, CDR1 is SGHDN and CDR2 is FVKESK.

This chain connects TRBV28 to TRBJ2-7; maybe TRBD2 (7 bases). Looked up from germline, CDR1 is MDHEN and CDR2 is SYDVKM. This CDR3 has 14 amino acids. Trimming pared 2 bases from V and 2 bases from J, leaving 10 bases between. The CDR3 bases are TGTGCCAGCAGTTTAAGGGGGGGAACCTACGAGCAGTACTTC. It specifies CASSLRGGTYEQYF.

The chain has TRBV28 and TRBJ2-7, with 8 bases that match TRBD2. Per germline, CDR1 MDHEN and CDR2 SYDVKM. The CDR3 contains 14 residues. The V segment lost 6 bases and the J segment 3 bases; nucleotides outside the gene matches: 7. CDR3 amino acids: CASSPGSGSYEQYF. CDR3 DNA sequence: TGTGCCAGCAGCCCGGGGAGCGGGAGCTACGAGCAGTACTTC.

Here the CDR3 DNA reads TGTGCCGGGGGCCGGGGTGGCAGGCAGCCCCAGCATTTT. Translation gives CAGGRGGRQPQHF. The chain uses TRBV6-5 and TRBJ1-5, with D tentatively TRBD1 (6 bases). This CDR3 spans 13 amino acids. The ends were cut back, 11 bases at V and 7 bases at J, with 18 bases in the middle. The germline V gene encodes CDR1 MNHEY and CDR2 SVGAGI.

J is TRBJ1-1 and V is TRBV5-1; D not resolved. This CDR3 contains 15 residues. V shed 5 bases and J shed 5 bases, with 19 bases lying between them. From germline, CDR1 is SGHRS and CDR2 YFSETQ. CDR3 bases: TGCGCCAGCAGTTCCCTTCAGGTTGGGAGTACTGAAGCTTTCTTT. It specifies CASSSLQVGSTEAFF.

The chain carries TRBV2 and TRBJ2-4; D is unclear. The CDR3 contains 15 residues. The germline V and J ends were trimmed by 2 bases and 1 base, with 9 bases remaining between them. CDR1 is SNHLY and CDR2 is FYNNEI in the germline V gene. In DNA form, the CDR3 reads TGTGCCAGCAGTGAAAGTGAGTGGGCCAAAAACATTCAGTACTTC. Translated, it gives CASSESEWAKNIQYF.

The gene calls are TRBV18 and TRBJ2-7, with D possibly matching TRBD2 (6 bases). This CDR3 region has 15 residues. Looked up from germline, CDR1 is KGHSH and CDR2 is LQKENI. Trimming took 3 bases from V and 2 from J, leaving 14 bases between them. The CDR3 coding sequence is TGTGCCAGCTCACCCTCGCAGGGAGGTACCTACGAGCAGTACTTC. It is translated as CASSPSQGGTYEQYF.

This chain connects TRBV7-3 to TRBJ2-7, with D perhaps being TRBD1 or TRBD2 (5 bases each). The CDR3 length is 11 residues. The V gene lost 2 bases and the J gene lost 12 bases, with 11 bases spanning the gap. Per germline, CDR1 SGHTA and CDR2 FQGTGA. The CDR3 is CASSLGGDPYF. DNA of the CDR3: TGTGCCAGCAGCTTAGGGGGAGACCCGTACTTC.

The rearrangement joins TRBV10-3 to TRBJ2-7; the D gene could be TRBD1 or TRBD2 (5 bases each). Between the trimmed V and J ends, which lost 1 base and 3 bases, there was a span of 10 bases. The CDR3 covers 14 residues. CDR1 ENHRY and CDR2 SYGVKD come from the germline V gene. CDR3 DNA: TGTGCCATCAGTGAGTACGGGACCAACTACGAGCAGTACTTC. It codes for CAISEYGTNYEQYF.

The chain recombines TRBV5-1 with TRBJ2-3, with 8 bases aligning to TRBD1. The CDR3 has 16 amino acids. Germline V gives CDR1 SGHRS, CDR2 YFSETQ. J gave up 2 bases and V 4 bases, and 9 bases lay outside the gene matches. The CDR3 loop is CASSAVGQGYTDTQYF. The CDR3 DNA reads TGCGCCAGCAGCGCCGTCGGACAGGGATACACAGATACGCAGTATTTT.

The chain carries TRBV6-5 and TRBJ1-5, with D possibly being TRBD1 (5 bases). Trimming took off 2 bases at V and 1 base at J, with 9 bases between the two ends. CDR3 size: 15 residues. Germline CDR1 is MNHEY and CDR2 is SVGAGI. The CDR3 sequence is CASSYRRDSNQPQHF. The CDR3 DNA reads TGTGCCAGCAGTTACCGCCGGGACAGCAATCAGCCCCAGCATTTT.

V gene TRBV11-2 combines with J gene TRBJ2-7, with 13 positions matching TRBD2. CDR3 length: 14 residues. Trimming took 5 bases from V and 7 from J; bases not matched to a gene: 5. Germline V gene sequence: CDR1 SGHAT, CDR2 FQNNGV. The CDR3 DNA follows: TGTGCCAGCAGCGGACTAGCGGGAGTAGGAGAGCAGTACTTC. It yields the protein CASSGLAGVGEQYF.

The rearrangement joins TRBV7-9 to TRBJ1-2; 9 bases match TRBD1. Germline V CDR1 and CDR2: SEHNR, FQNEAQ (reference sequence). V lost 1 base and J lost 3; bases outside the gene matches: 6. The CDR3 covers 16 residues. The DNA for the CDR3 is TGTGCCAGCAGCTTAGTGTCACAGGGGGCGTACTATGGCTACACCTTC. It is translated as CASSLVSQGAYYGYTF.

The chain carries TRBV5-1 and TRBJ2-7; unclear D gene. V lost 7 bases and J lost 2, with 13 bases in between. CDR3 length equals 13 residues. The germline V gene has CDR1 SGHRS and CDR2 YFSETQ. This CDR3 is CASASGEPYEQYF. Here the CDR3 DNA reads TGCGCCAGCGCATCCGGCGAACCCTACGAGCAGTACTTC.

This chain's CDR3 is CSATWGTQYF. The CDR3 DNA reads as TGCAGTGCTACCTGGGGGACCCAGTACTTC. The chain recombines TRBV20-1 with TRBJ2-5; D is unclear. Germline V gene sequence: CDR1 DFQATT, CDR2 SNEGSKA (reference sequence). CDR3 length: 10 residues. Trimming pared 4 bases from V and 7 bases from J, leaving 7 bases between.

The gene calls are TRBV7-9 and TRBJ1-2; 11 nucleotides agree with TRBD1. Germline assignment: CDR1 SEHNR and CDR2 FQNEAQ (reference sequence). The V segment lost 5 bases and the J segment 4 bases; nucleotides outside the gene matches: 12. This CDR3 is 17 amino acids long. The CDR3 DNA reads as TGTGCCAGCAGCCTAGGGGACAGGGGGTCCCTTATCTATGGCTACACCTTC. Translation gives CASSLGDRGSLIYGYTF.

The chain recombines TRBV5-6 with TRBJ1-2; D is unclear. Germline V gene data show CDR1 as SGHDT and CDR2 as YYEEEE. V lost 3 bases and J lost 4, with 10 bases in between. The CDR3 contains 13 residues. CDR3 sequence: CASSWVDPYGYTF. CDR3 sequence (DNA): TGTGCCAGCAGCTGGGTCGACCCCTATGGCTACACCTTC.

The chain links TRBV5-1 to TRBJ2-7, with 8 bases that match TRBD1. Per the germline V gene, CDR1 is SGHRS and CDR2 is YFSETQ. Losses at the gene ends were 0 bases for V and 3 bases for J; bases not matched to a gene: 5. The CDR3 has 15 amino acids. CDR3 sequence: CASSLGGTGSYEQYF. The DNA for the CDR3 is TGCGCCAGCAGCTTGGGAGGGACAGGTAGCTACGAGCAGTACTTC.

The chain uses TRBV15 and TRBJ1-4; D not resolved. This CDR3 is 16 amino acids long. V was shortened by 0 bases and J by 1 base, with 9 bases between the two germline ends. Germline CDR1 and CDR2: LNHNV and YYDKDF (reference sequence). The CDR3 sequence: CATSRDLAVTNEKLFF. CDR3 sequence (DNA): TGTGCCACCAGCAGAGATCTGGCAGTAACTAATGAAAAACTGTTTTTT.

The V gene is TRBV19, the J gene TRBJ2-3; 8 nucleotides agree with TRBD1. CDR1 is LNHDA and CDR2 is SQIVND in the germline V gene (reference sequence). V shed 4 bases, J shed 0 bases, and the junction held 6 bases outside the gene matches. This CDR3 region has 16 residues. The CDR3 DNA sequence: TGTGCCAGTAGTACCTTAGGACAGGGTAGCACAGATACGCAGTATTTT. Amino acid sequence: CASSTLGQGSTDTQYF.

CDR3 coding DNA: TGTGCCAGCACCGACAGGCCGTTAACTACCATATATTTT. It is translated as CASTDRPLTTIYF. The J gene is TRBJ1-3, the V gene TRBV6-4; possibly TRBD1 for D (6 bases). The germline V and J ends were trimmed by 7 bases and 10 bases, with 17 bases remaining between them. Germline V gene lookup returns CDR1 MRHNA and CDR2 SNTAGT. The CDR3 extends over 13 amino acids.

The chain uses TRBV19 and TRBJ2-7; 7 bases align to TRBD1. The CDR3 loop spans 15 amino acids. Germline V gene data show CDR1 as LNHDA and CDR2 as SQIVND (reference sequence). Unmatched junction bases numbered 7, after V lost 5 bases and J lost 0 bases. In DNA form, the CDR3 reads TGTGCCAGTAGTGGCGGACAGGCCCTCTCCTACGAGCAGTACTTC. This codes for CASSGGQALSYEQYF.